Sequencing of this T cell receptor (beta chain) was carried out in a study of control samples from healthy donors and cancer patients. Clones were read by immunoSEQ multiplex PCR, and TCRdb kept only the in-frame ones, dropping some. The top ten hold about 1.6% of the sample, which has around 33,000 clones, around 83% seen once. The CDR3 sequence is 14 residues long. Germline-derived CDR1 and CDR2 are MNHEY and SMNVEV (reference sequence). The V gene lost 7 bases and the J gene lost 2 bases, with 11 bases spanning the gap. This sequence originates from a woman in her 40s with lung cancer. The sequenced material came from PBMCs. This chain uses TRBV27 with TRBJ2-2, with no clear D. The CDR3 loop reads CASTREQNTGELFF. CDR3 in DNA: TGTGCCAGCACCCGAGAACAAAACACCGGGGAGCTGTTTTTT.